The clone carrying this T cell receptor (beta chain) was counted many times. The data derive from a study of T cells in Graves' hyperthyroidism and ophthalmopathy. Disease duration was under 3 months in the ophthalmopathy patients, who also had a Clinical Activity Score of at least 3 and a NOSPECS grade of at least 4. Over 8 ml fresh peripheral blood yielded the PBMCs. Researchers amplified the TCR beta CDR3 regions from RNA transcripts. The study used the HTBI primer set for a first-round RT-PCR of the TCR CDR3. In TCRdb, the multiplex PCR reads were re-called with MiXCR into one record per CDR3 protein. The sample lists hundreds of thousands of distinct CDR3 sequences, about 15% occurring once. The CDR3 runs 16 residues. CDR1 and CDR2 (germline): MNHEY, SMNVEV (reference sequence). Trimming removed 3 bases from V and 1 base from J, with 15 bases in between.

This rearrangement joins TRBV27 to TRBJ1-1, with D possibly matching TRBD1 (6 bases). This receptor was identified in a young woman with Graves' ophthalmopathy. Material for sequencing was blood. The CDR3 spells CASSFSQGHRNTEAFF. As DNA, the CDR3 is TGTGCCAGCAGTTTCTCACAGGGCCATCGGAACACTGAAGCTTTCTTT.